The 16 T cell receptor beta chains below all came from one sample that was sequenced in a study of blood T cell repertoires in COVID-19. Generated by immunoSEQ multiplex PCR, the TCRdb table keeps only in-frame clones and is missing some. In the table there are roughly 57,000 clones, 90% of which are singletons. The sample taken for sequencing was peripheral blood. These receptors came from an elderly man with acute or convalescent COVID-19.

This clone was observed once. This rearrangement joins TRBV5-1 to TRBJ2-3, with 10 bases matching TRBD1. Germline V gives CDR1 SGHRS, CDR2 YFSETQ. V trimming: 2 bases; J trimming: 1 base; junction bases outside the gene matches: 4. The CDR3 spans 16 residues. CDR3 amino acids: CASSFGQGVGTDTQYF. The DNA of the CDR3 is TGCGCCAGCAGCTTCGGACAGGGGGTCGGCACAGATACGCAGTATTTT.

The rearrangement uses TRBV2 and TRBJ1-4, with 9 bases identical to TRBD1. Germline CDR1 reads SNHLY; CDR2 reads FYNNEI. V dropped 6 bases and J dropped 7; count of bases not matched to a gene: 6. There are 14 residues in the CDR3. The CDR3 DNA is TGTGCCAGCAGCGCGGACAGGGGATCTGAAAAACTGTTTTTT. It is translated as CASSADRGSEKLFF.

The chain has TRBV5-1 and TRBJ2-1; D unclear. There are 15 residues in the CDR3. V dropped 1 base and J dropped 2 bases, with 10 bases sitting between them. Germline V lookup: CDR1 SGHRS, CDR2 YFSETQ. The DNA of the CDR3 is TGCGCCAGCAGCTTGTTGTCAGATACCTACAATGAGCAGTTCTTC. This gives the protein CASSLLSDTYNEQFF.

V gene TRBV6-5 combines with J gene TRBJ1-2; D is unresolved. Germline assignment: CDR1 MNHEY and CDR2 SVGAGI. CDR3 size: 14 residues. Deletions cut 0 bases from V and 2 bases from J, with 7 bases between. The CDR3 spells CASSYSTQNYGYTF. CDR3 nucleotide sequence: TGTGCCAGCAGTTACTCGACACAGAACTATGGCTACACCTTC.

This chain uses TRBV30 with TRBJ2-5, with 10 positions matching TRBD2. The CDR3 contains 16 residues. Germline V gene lookup returns CDR1 GTSNPN and CDR2 SVGIG (reference sequence). V trimming: 1 base; J trimming: 5 bases; junction bases outside the gene matches: 10. Here the CDR3 reads CAWSGPSGGQMETQYF. For the CDR3, the DNA is TGTGCCTGGAGTGGCCCTAGCGGGGGTCAAATGGAGACCCAGTACTTC. The variable domain in full, with the rest retrieved from reference TRBV30 and TRBJ2-5, is SQTIHQWPATLVQPVGSPLSLECTVEGTSNPNLYWYRQAAGRGLQLLFYSVGIGQISSEVPQNLSASRPQDRQFILSSKKLLLSDSGFYLCAWSGPSGGQMETQYFGPGTRLLVL.

J is TRBJ2-3 and V is TRBV5-1, with 10 bases lining up with TRBD1. The junction had 6 bases not matched to a gene; V was cut back by 0 bases and J by 2 bases. The CDR3 has 17 amino acids. The germline CDR1 and CDR2 sequences are SGHRS and YFSETQ. Here the CDR3 DNA reads TGCGCCAGCAGCTTGGGTGGGGGACAGGGGACCACAGATACGCAGTATTTT. Its translation is CASSLGGGQGTTDTQYF. Drawing the rest from reference TRBV5-1 and TRBJ2-3, the complete variable domain is KAGVTQTPRYLIKTRGQQVTLSCSPISGHRSVSWYQQTPGQGLQFLFEYFSETQRNKGNFPGRFSGRQFSNSRSEMNVSTLELGDSALYLCASSLGGGQGTTDTQYFGPGTRLTVL.

The V and J genes are TRBV10-2 and TRBJ2-2; 7 positions agree with TRBD1. This CDR3 spans 14 amino acids. The trim removed 4 bases at V and 5 bases at J, leaving 4 bases unmatched. Germline CDR1 and CDR2: WSHSY and SAAADI. DNA of the CDR3: TGCGCCAGCAGTGGCACAGGGGTGACCGGGGAGCTGTTTTTT. Its protein is CASSGTGVTGELFF.

The chain employs TRBV14 and TRBJ1-6; 7 bases match TRBD1. Germline V gene sequence: CDR1 SGHDN, CDR2 FVKESK. This CDR3 spans 13 amino acids. The J segment lost 9 bases and the V segment lost 4 bases, leaving 3 bases of the junction unmatched. CDR3 in DNA: TGTGCCAGCAGCCTAAGGGACAGTTCACCCCTCCACTTT. This encodes CASSLRDSSPLHF.

The V call is TRBV4-1, the J call TRBJ2-7, with TRBD1 identical over 7 bases. Germline lookup yields CDR1 MGHRA and CDR2 YSYEKL. The CDR3 runs 14 residues. V lost 1 base and J lost 3; bases outside the gene matches: 3. This CDR3 reads CASSQVQGDYEQYF. For the CDR3, the DNA is TGCGCCAGCAGCCAAGTCCAGGGGGACTACGAGCAGTACTTC.

This chain uses TRBV5-1 with TRBJ1-2, with TRBD1 matching 8 bases. With V trimmed by 0 bases and J by 5 bases, 9 bases remained unmatched. In germline, CDR1 is SGHRS, CDR2 YFSETQ. This CDR3 spans 16 amino acids. The CDR3 loop reads CASSLGDRLSPYGYTF. The CDR3 DNA reads as TGCGCCAGCAGCTTGGGGGACAGGTTGAGTCCTTATGGCTACACCTTC. Complete variable domain (other parts from reference TRBV5-1 and TRBJ1-2): KAGVTQTPRYLIKTRGQQVTLSCSPISGHRSVSWYQQTPGQGLQFLFEYFSETQRNKGNFPGRFSGRQFSNSRSEMNVSTLELGDSALYLCASSLGDRLSPYGYTFGSGTRLTVV.

The rearrangement joins TRBV5-6 to TRBJ1-2; TRBD1 is a possible D gene (5 bases). The germline V gene has CDR1 SGHDT and CDR2 YYEEEE. The CDR3 is 13 amino acids. V was pared by 4 bases and J by 7 bases, with 14 bases between. DNA for the CDR3: TGTGCCAGCAGCATCAGGGTCGCGAGTGGCTACACCTTC. This encodes CASSIRVASGYTF.

The chain combines TRBV3-1 (or the pseudogene TRBV3-2) with TRBJ2-3, with D possibly matching TRBD2 (6 bases). The V gene's germline CDR1 is LGHDT and CDR2 YNNKEL (reference sequence). CDR3 length: 17 amino acids. The V end was cut by 2 bases, the J end by 1 base, with 16 bases between. The CDR3 loop is CASSQHPPGGGTDTQYF. CDR3 coding DNA: TGTGCCAGCAGCCAACACCCGCCGGGCGGGGGCACAGATACGCAGTATTTT.

This chain links TRBV28 with TRBJ1-1; D is unresolved. The V gene lost 8 bases and the J gene lost 8 bases, with 21 bases spanning the gap. Germline V gene sequence: CDR1 MDHEN, CDR2 SYDVKM. The CDR3 contains 14 residues. The CDR3 reads CASPPTTQVAEAFF. DNA of the CDR3: TGTGCCAGCCCCCCGACAACCCAAGTTGCAGAAGCTTTCTTT.

V is TRBV7-2 and J is TRBJ2-5, with D possibly TRBD2 on 6 matching bases. With 3 bases removed from V and 1 base from J, the gap between germline ends came to 21 bases. The CDR3 is made up of 18 amino acids. CDR1 is SGHTA and CDR2 is FQGNSA in the germline V gene. CDR3 DNA: TGTGCCAGCAGCTTTTCGTCCTCGGGAGCGACTGCCCAAGAGACCCAGTACTTC. As protein: CASSFSSSGATAQETQYF.

V gene TRBV5-1 combines with J gene TRBJ2-2; 9 bases are shared with TRBD1. The V gene's germline CDR1 is SGHRS and CDR2 YFSETQ. The CDR3 consists of 17 residues. V lost 3 bases and J lost 6; bases outside the gene matches: 12. CDR3 in DNA: TGCGCCAGCAGCTCCGACTTCCAGAGGACAGGGGCCGGGGAGCTGTTTTTT. As protein: CASSSDFQRTGAGELFF.

The chain couples TRBV19 to TRBJ2-6; 8 nucleotides line up with TRBD1. Per the germline V gene, CDR1 is LNHDA and CDR2 is SQIVND (reference sequence). V trimming: 8 bases; J trimming: 3 bases; junction bases outside the gene matches: 9. This CDR3 is 16 amino acids long. The CDR3 here is CASDGQGWGGANVLTF. The DNA for the CDR3 is TGTGCCAGTGACGGACAGGGATGGGGTGGGGCCAACGTCCTGACTTTC. Combining the CDR3 with reference TRBV19 and TRBJ2-6 gives the whole variable domain DGGITQSPKYLFRKEGQNVTLSCEQNLNHDAMYWYRQDPGQGLRLIYYSQIVNDFQKGDIAEGYSVSREKKESFPLTVTSAQKNPTAFYLCASDGQGWGGANVLTFGAGSRLTVL.